A single T cell receptor beta chain is shown here with its context. Naive CD8 cells lacked CD45RO and underwent positive selection for CCR7, leaving out terminally differentiated effector memory CD45RA+ cells. The data stem from a study of shared clonotypes between healthy human individuals. Germline-derived CDR1 and CDR2 are MGHRA and YSYEKL. The CDR3 is 18 amino acids. Between the trimmed V and J ends, which lost 0 bases and 1 base, there was a span of 19 bases. Sequencing used immunoSEQ multiplex PCR; TCRdb keeps in-frame clones, though not all of them. The sample has around 2,000,000 clones, roughly 91% seen once.

This sequence joins TRBV4-1 and TRBJ2-7, with no clear D. Sequencing was carried out using naive CD8+ T cells from PBMCs. The sequence came from a young man in good health. Some clones in this sample may be carry-over from other donors' samples. For the CDR3, the DNA is TGCGCCAGCAGCCAAGAGGTACATGGGCACAGTGGGTCCTACGAGCAGTACTTC. Its protein is CASSQEVHGHSGSYEQYF.